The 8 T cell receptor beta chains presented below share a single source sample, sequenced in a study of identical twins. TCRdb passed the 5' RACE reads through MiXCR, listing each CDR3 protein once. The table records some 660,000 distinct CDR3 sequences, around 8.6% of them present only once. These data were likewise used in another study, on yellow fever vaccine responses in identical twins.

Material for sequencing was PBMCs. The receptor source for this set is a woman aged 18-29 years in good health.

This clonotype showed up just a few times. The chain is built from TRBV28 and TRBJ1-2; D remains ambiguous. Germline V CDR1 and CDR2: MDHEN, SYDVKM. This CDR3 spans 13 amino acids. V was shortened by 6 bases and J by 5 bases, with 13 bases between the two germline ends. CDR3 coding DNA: TGTGCCAGCAGCTCGGTCCCGGGGTATGGCTACACCTTC. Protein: CASSSVPGYGYTF.

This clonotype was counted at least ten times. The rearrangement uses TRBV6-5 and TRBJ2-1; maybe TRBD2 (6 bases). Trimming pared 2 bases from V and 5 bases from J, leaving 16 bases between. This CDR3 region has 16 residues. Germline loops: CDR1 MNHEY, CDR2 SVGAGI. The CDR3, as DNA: TGTGCCAGCAGTTACCGCTCCCGGACTACAAACAATGAGCAGTTCTTC. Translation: CASSYRSRTTNNEQFF.

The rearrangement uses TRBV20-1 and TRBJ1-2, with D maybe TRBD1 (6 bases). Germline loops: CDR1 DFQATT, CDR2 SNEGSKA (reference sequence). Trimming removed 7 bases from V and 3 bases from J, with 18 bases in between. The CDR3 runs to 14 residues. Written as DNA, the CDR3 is TGCAGTGTACAAAAGGGGGACACGTACTATGGCTACACCTTC. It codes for CSVQKGDTYYGYTF.

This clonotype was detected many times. CDR3 loop: CSARTGINEQFF. The CDR3 DNA follows: TGCAGCGCCAGGACAGGGATCAATGAGCAGTTCTTC. The V and J genes are TRBV29-1 and TRBJ2-1; TRBD1 agrees at 8 bases. With 7 bases clipped from V and 6 bases from J, the junction kept 5 bases outside the gene matches. The V gene's germline CDR1 is SQVTM and CDR2 ANQGSEA. This CDR3 has 12 amino acids.

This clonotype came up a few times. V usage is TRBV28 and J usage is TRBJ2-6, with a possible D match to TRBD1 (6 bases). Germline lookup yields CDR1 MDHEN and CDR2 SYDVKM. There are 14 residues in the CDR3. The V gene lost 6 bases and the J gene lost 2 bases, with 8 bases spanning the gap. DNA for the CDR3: TGTGCCAGCAGAGACAGGCCTGGGGCCAACGTCCTGACTTTC. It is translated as CASRDRPGANVLTF.

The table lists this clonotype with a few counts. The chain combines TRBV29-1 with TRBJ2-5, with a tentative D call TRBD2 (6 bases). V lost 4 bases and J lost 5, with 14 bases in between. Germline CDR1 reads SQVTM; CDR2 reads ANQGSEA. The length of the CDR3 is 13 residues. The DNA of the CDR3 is TGCAGCGTTGGTCGTAGCGCGGGGGAGACCCAGTACTTC. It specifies CSVGRSAGETQYF.

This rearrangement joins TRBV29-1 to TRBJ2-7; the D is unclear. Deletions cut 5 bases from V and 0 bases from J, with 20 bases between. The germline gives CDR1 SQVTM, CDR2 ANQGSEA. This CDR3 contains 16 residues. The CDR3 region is CSVIRVSVLSSYEQYF. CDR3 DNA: TGCAGCGTTATAAGGGTATCAGTTCTGAGCTCCTACGAGCAGTACTTC.

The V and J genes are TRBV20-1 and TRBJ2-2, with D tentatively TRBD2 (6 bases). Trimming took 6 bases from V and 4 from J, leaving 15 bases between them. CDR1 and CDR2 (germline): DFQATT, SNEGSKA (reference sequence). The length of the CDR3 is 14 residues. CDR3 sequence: CSATGRGGTGELFF. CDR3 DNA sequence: TGCAGTGCAACCGGAAGGGGAGGCACCGGGGAGCTGTTTTTT.